This TCR beta chain was sequenced in a study of shared clonotypes between healthy human individuals. About the study: CD4 naive cells filled three plates per donor, CD4 memory three, CD8 naive two and CD8 memory one. Notes on the study in general: Relative to memory subsets, naive subsets generally showed larger estimated richness.

Trimming removed 2 bases from V and 3 bases from J, with 14 bases in between. Looked up from germline, CDR1 is MNHNY and CDR2 is SVGAGI (reference sequence). The CDR3 is 16 amino acids. On this clone itself: Antigen specificity is unknown.

The repertoire was sequenced with immunoSEQ multiplex PCR; TCRdb's copy has only in-frame clones and lacks some. This sample has approximately 320,000 clones, with about 74% found just once. Sequenced material: memory CD4+ T cells sorted from blood. Subset of the sample: CD45RA-negative fraction. This TCR was sampled from a man aged 25 to 40 in good health. This chain connects TRBV6-6 to TRBJ2-1; D may be TRBD2 (6 bases). The CDR3 loop is CASSYASTRVYNEQFF. The CDR3 region has the DNA TGTGCCAGCAGTTACGCTTCGACTAGGGTCTACAATGAGCAGTTCTTC.